This entry describes one TCR beta chain. This entry belongs to a study of blood T cell repertoires in COVID-19. TCRdb's table, derived via immunoSEQ multiplex PCR, lists solely in-frame clones and lacks some. The sample lists some 150,000 clones; about 86% were seen once. The sample comprised peripheral blood. This clonotype was obtained from a woman in her sixties or seventies with active or convalescent COVID-19.

The CDR3 protein is CASSYSANYGYTF. CDR3 DNA sequence: TGTGCCAGCAGTTACTCAGCCAACTATGGCTACACCTTC. The J gene is TRBJ1-2, the V gene TRBV6-5; no clear D gene. Trimming took off 0 bases at V and 2 bases at J, with 4 bases between the two ends. From germline, CDR1 is MNHEY and CDR2 SVGAGI. The CDR3 contains 13 residues.